These 8 T cell receptor beta chains came from one sample sequenced in a study of blood T cell repertoires in COVID-19. Assay: immunoSEQ multiplex PCR; the TCRdb copy retains only in-frame clones and omits some. The table shows about 180,000 clones, with more than 75% occurring only once. Specimen: peripheral blood. The receptor source for this set is a woman in her seventies with acute or convalescent COVID-19.

The chain uses TRBV24-1 and TRBJ2-1; the D gene is possibly TRBD1 (6 bases). CDR1 is KGHDR, CDR2 SFDVKD, per germline. V lost 4 bases to trimming and J lost 4 bases, with 16 bases between them. CDR3 length equals 16 residues. The CDR3 DNA is TGTGCCACCAGTGACTATAAATTGGGACAATACAATGAGCAGTTCTTC. This encodes CATSDYKLGQYNEQFF.

The chain couples TRBV6-5 to TRBJ2-7; 7 positions agree with TRBD1. The germline V gene has CDR1 MNHEY and CDR2 SVGAGI. This CDR3 is 12 amino acids long. V dropped 4 bases and J dropped 9; count of bases not matched to a gene: 6. The CDR3 nucleotides are TGTGCCAGCAGTTCCCGACAGGGAAGGCAGTACTTC. It specifies CASSSRQGRQYF.

The genes are TRBV4-3 and TRBJ1-4; 9 bases are shared with TRBD1. From germline, CDR1 is LGHNA and CDR2 YSLEER. V shed 1 base, J shed 8 bases, and the junction held 8 bases outside the gene matches. The CDR3 spans 16 residues. CDR3 bases: TGCGCCAGCAGCCAAGCCACTCGGACAGGGGCCGAAAAACTGTTTTTT. Its translation is CASSQATRTGAEKLFF.

The CDR3 bases are TGTGCCAGCAGTGAAGCGGGGGGAGGGATCTATGGCTACACCTTC. Translating gives CASSEAGGGIYGYTF. The rearrangement links TRBV6-1 to TRBJ1-2; tentatively, D is TRBD1 (5 bases). Germline V gene sequence: CDR1 MNHNS, CDR2 SASEGT. The CDR3 runs 15 residues. The V and J ends lost 0 bases and 4 bases respectively, with 12 bases between them.

The chain is built from TRBV5-6 and TRBJ1-2, with D possibly matching TRBD1 (6 bases). The V end was cut by 6 bases, the J end by 4 bases, with 22 bases between. CDR1 and CDR2 (germline): SGHDT, YYEEEE. The length of the CDR3 is 16 residues. The CDR3 is CASIQGHVLAIYGYTF. CDR3 sequence (DNA): TGTGCCAGCATCCAGGGACACGTCCTTGCTATCTATGGCTACACCTTC. Looking up the rest from reference TRBV5-6 and TRBJ1-2 gives the full variable domain: DAGVTQSPTHLIKTRGQQVTLRCSPKSGHDTVSWYQQALGQGPQFIFQYYEEEERQRGNFPDRFSGHQFPNYSSELNVNALLLGDSALYLCASIQGHVLAIYGYTFGSGTRLTVV.

This clone was seen a single time. The chain employs TRBV12-5 and TRBJ2-3; TRBD1 aligns across 9 bases. Germline CDR1 is LGHNT and CDR2 is FRNRAP. With V trimmed by 5 bases and J by 3 bases, 9 bases remained unmatched. CDR3 length: 16 residues. The CDR3 reads CASGTGTGFGTDTQYF. The CDR3 nucleotides are TGTGCTAGTGGTACCGGGACAGGGTTTGGAACAGATACGCAGTATTTT.

This clone was counted between two and nine times. The V and J genes are TRBV7-2 and TRBJ1-1; tentatively, D is TRBD1 (5 bases). The CDR3 spans 17 residues. The V gene lost 5 bases and the J gene lost 2 bases, with 21 bases spanning the gap. Germline-derived CDR1 and CDR2 are SGHTA and FQGNSA. The chain's CDR3 is CASSHQGRGLRNTEAFF. The DNA of the CDR3 is TGTGCCAGCAGCCACCAGGGCAGAGGATTAAGAAACACTGAAGCTTTCTTT.

J is TRBJ2-1 and V is TRBV27; the match to TRBD2 covers 11 bases. CDR1 and CDR2 (germline): MNHEY, SMNVEV (reference sequence). With V trimmed by 6 bases and J by 1 base, 8 bases remained unmatched. The CDR3 totals 17 residues. CDR3 DNA sequence: TGTGCCAGCAGCTCTACCGGGACTAGCGGTTCCTACAATGAGCAGTTCTTC. Its translation: CASSSTGTSGSYNEQFF.